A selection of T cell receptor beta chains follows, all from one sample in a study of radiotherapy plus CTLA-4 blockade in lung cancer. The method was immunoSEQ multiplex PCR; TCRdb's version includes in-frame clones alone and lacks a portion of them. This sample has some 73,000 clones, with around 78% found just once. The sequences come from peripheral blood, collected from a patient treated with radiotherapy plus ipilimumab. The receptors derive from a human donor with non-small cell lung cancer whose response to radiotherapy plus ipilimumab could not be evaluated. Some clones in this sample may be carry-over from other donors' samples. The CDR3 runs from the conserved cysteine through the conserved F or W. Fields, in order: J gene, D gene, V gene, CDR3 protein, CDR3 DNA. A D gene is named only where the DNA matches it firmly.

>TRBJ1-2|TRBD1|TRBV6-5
CASSSQDRLVGYTF
TGTGCCAGCAGTTCCCAGGACAGGCTCGTCGGCTACACCTTC
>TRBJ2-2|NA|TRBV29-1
CSVGPGGPTGELFF
TGCAGCGTGGGACCAGGGGGGCCCACCGGGGAGCTGTTTTTT
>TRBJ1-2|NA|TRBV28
CASSLYRDGYTF
TGTGCCAGCAGTTTGTACAGGGATGGCTACACCTTC
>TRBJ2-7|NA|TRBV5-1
CASSSTPYEQYF
TGCGCCAGCAGCTCGACTCCCTACGAGCAGTACTTC
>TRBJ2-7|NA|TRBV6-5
CASRPVVGALYEQYF
TGTGCCAGCAGGCCAGTTGTGGGGGCCCTCTACGAGCAGTACTTC
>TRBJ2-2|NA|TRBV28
CASSLSQGTGELFF
TGTGCCAGCAGTTTATCCCAGGGGACCGGGGAGCTGTTTTTT
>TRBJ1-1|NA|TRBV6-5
CASTFPVNTEAFF
TGTGCCAGCACCTTTCCGGTGAACACTGAAGCTTTCTTT
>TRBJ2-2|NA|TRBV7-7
CASSLTQTTGELFF
TGTGCTAGCAGCCTTACACAAACCACCGGGGAGCTGTTTTTT
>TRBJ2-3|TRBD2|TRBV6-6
CASTPWTSPDTQYF
TGTGCCAGCACCCCATGGACTAGCCCAGATACGCAGTATTTT
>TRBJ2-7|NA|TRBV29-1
CSVETRGRSEQYF
TGCAGCGTTGAAACCAGGGGGAGGAGCGAGCAGTACTTC
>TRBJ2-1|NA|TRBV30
CAWSRLGRGEQFF
TGTGCCTGGAGTAGACTAGGGAGAGGTGAGCAGTTCTTC